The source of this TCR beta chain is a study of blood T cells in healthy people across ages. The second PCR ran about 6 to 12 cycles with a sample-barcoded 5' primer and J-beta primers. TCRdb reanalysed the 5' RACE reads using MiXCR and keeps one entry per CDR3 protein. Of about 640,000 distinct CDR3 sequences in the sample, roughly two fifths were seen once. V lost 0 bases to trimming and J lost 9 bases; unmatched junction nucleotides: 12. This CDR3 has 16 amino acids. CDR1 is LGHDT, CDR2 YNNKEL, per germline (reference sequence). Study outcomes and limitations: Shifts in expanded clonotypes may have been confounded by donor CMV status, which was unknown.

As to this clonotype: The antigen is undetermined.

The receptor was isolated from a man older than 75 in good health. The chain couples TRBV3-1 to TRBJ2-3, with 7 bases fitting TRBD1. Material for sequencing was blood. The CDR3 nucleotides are TGTGCCAGCAGCCAAGATAGGAGCGCGACCAGGGGGACGCAGTATTTT. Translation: CASSQDRSATRGTQYF.